The 3 T cell receptor beta chains given below trace back to one sample, sequenced in a study of early T cells in non-severe SARS-CoV-2 infection. TCRdb recomputed calls from the 5' RACE reads with MiXCR, one row per CDR3 protein. The sample yields tens of thousands of distinct CDR3 sequences, roughly 5% seen once. The specimen was whole blood. Receptor source: an adult who was a healthcare worker with PCR-confirmed SARS-CoV-2 infection or an uninfected control (not recorded which).

This clonotype turned up a few times. The chain combines TRBV7-2 with TRBJ1-1; D is unclear. Deletions cut 4 bases from V and 0 bases from J, with 18 bases between. The germline V gene encodes CDR1 SGHTA and CDR2 FQGNSA. This CDR3 is built from 17 residues. The DNA of the CDR3 is TGTGCCAGCAGCTACTCACATACACGGCCCTTGAACACTGAAGCTTTCTTT. It is translated as CASSYSHTRPLNTEAFF.

This clonotype was seen repeatedly, ten times or more. The genes are TRBV6-1 and TRBJ2-1; D is possibly TRBD1 (7 bases). The V gene's germline CDR1 is MNHNS and CDR2 SASEGT. This CDR3 spans 15 amino acids. V lost 2 bases to trimming and J lost 7 bases, with 15 bases between them. The CDR3 reads CASSEQGGVSNEQFF. The CDR3 bases are TGTGCCAGCAGTGAACAGGGGGGTGTATCGAATGAGCAGTTCTTC.

Ten or more counts support this clonotype. The chain employs TRBV5-5 and TRBJ2-1; 10 nucleotides line up with TRBD2. J gave up 3 bases and V 6 bases, and 9 bases lay outside the gene matches. Germline-derived CDR1 and CDR2 are SGHKS and YYEKEE (reference sequence). The CDR3 loop spans 16 amino acids. The CDR3, as DNA: TGTGCCAGCACTCTGAGGTCTAGCGGGGGCTACAATGAGCAGTTCTTC. Its translation is CASTLRSSGGYNEQFF.